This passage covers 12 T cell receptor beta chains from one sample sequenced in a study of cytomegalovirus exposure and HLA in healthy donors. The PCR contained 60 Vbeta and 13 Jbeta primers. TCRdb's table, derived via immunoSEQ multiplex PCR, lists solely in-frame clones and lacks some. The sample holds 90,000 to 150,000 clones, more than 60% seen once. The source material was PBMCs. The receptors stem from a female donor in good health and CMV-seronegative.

The CDR3 protein is CASSLYSGGNQPQHF. As DNA, the CDR3 is TGTGCCAGCAGTTTATACTCTGGAGGCAATCAGCCCCAGCATTTT. The V and J genes are TRBV27 and TRBJ1-5; D gene ambiguous. V lost 1 base and J lost 2, with 9 bases in between. Germline V gene sequence: CDR1 MNHEY, CDR2 SMNVEV (reference sequence). The CDR3 has 15 amino acids.

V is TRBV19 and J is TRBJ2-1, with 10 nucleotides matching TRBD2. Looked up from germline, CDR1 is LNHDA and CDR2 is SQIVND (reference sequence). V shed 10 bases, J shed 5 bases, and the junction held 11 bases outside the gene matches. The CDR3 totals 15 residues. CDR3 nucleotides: TGTGCCACCAGTCAACTAGCGGGGAGGGACAATGAGCAGTTCTTC. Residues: CATSQLAGRDNEQFF. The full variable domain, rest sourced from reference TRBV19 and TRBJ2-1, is DGGITQSPKYLFRKEGQNVTLSCEQNLNHDAMYWYRQDPGQGLRLIYYSQIVNDFQKGDIAEGYSVSREKKESFPLTVTSAQKNPTAFYLCATSQLAGRDNEQFFGPGTRLTVL.

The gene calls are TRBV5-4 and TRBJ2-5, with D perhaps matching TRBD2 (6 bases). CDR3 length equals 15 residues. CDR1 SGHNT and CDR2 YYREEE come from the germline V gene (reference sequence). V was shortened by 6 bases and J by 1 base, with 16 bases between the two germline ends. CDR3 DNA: TGTGCCAGCAAGGGTGTCTCCGGGGGCCAAGAGACCCAGTACTTC. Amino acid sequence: CASKGVSGGQETQYF.

The CDR3 reads CASSALVQGETQYF. The DNA of the CDR3 is TGTGCCAGCAGTGCTCTAGTCCAGGGAGAGACCCAGTACTTC. The chain combines TRBV2 with TRBJ2-5; TRBD1 might be the D (5 bases). V lost 4 bases, J lost 4 bases, and 13 bases lay in between. The CDR3 is made up of 14 amino acids. CDR1 and CDR2 from the germline V gene are SNHLY and FYNNEI.

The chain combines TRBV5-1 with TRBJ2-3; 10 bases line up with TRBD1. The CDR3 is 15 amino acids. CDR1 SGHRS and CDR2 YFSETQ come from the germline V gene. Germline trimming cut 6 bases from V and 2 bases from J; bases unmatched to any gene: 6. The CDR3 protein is CASKPGQGLTDTQYF. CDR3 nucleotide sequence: TGCGCCAGCAAACCGGGACAGGGGCTCACAGATACGCAGTATTTT.

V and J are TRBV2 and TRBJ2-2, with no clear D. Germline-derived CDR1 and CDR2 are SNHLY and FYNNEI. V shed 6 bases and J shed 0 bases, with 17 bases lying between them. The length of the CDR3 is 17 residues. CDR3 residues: CASSGITTDANTGELFF. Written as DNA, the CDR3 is TGTGCCAGCAGCGGAATTACGACTGACGCGAACACCGGGGAGCTGTTTTTT.

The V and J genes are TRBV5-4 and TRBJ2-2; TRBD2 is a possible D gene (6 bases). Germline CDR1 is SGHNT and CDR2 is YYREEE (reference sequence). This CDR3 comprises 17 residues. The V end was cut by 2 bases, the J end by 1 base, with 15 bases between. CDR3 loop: CASSFRLASENTGELFF. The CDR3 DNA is TGTGCCAGCAGCTTTCGTCTTGCTAGCGAGAACACCGGGGAGCTGTTTTTT.

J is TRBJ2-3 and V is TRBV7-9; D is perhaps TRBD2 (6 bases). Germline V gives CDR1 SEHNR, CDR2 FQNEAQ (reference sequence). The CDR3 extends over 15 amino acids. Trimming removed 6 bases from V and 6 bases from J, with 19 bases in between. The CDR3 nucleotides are TGTGCCAGCAGTCGAAGCGGGCCCTCGGGGGATACGCAGTATTTT. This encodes CASSRSGPSGDTQYF.

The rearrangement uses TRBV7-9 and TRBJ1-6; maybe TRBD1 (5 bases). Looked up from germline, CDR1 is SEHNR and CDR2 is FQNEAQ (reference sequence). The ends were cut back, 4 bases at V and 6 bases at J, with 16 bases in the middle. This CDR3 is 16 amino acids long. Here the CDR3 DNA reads TGTGCCAGCAGCTCCGAGAAACAGGCGACTAATTCACCCCTCCACTTT. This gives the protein CASSSEKQATNSPLHF.

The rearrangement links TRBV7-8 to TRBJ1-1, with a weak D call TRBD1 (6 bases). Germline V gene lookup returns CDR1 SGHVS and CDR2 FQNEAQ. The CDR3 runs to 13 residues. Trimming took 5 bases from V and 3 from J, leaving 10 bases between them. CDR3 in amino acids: CASSPGTHTEAFF. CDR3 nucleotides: TGTGCCAGCAGCCCCGGGACACACACTGAAGCTTTCTTT.

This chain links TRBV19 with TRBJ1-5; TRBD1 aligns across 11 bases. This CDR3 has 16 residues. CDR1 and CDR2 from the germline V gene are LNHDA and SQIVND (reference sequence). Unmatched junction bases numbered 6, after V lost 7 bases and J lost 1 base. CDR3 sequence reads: CASKGTGGGSNQPQHF. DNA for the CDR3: TGTGCCAGTAAAGGGACAGGGGGAGGGAGCAATCAGCCCCAGCATTTT.

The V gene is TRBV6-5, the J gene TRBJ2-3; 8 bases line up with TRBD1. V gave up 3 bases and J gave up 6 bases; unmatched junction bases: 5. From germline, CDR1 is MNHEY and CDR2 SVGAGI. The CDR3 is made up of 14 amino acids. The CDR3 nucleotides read TGTGCCAGCAGTTATTATCAGGGGGCCGATACGCAGTATTTT. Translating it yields CASSYYQGADTQYF.